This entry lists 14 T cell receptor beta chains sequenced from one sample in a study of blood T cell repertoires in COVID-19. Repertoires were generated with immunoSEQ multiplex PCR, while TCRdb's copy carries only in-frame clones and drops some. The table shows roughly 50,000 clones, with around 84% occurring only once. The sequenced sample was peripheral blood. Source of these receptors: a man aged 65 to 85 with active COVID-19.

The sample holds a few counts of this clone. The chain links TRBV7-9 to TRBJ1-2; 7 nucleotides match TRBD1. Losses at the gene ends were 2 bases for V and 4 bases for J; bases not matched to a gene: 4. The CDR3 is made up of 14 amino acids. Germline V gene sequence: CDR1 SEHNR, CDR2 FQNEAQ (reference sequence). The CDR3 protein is CASSLTTGVYGYTF. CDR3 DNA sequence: TGTGCCAGCAGCTTAACTACAGGGGTCTATGGCTACACCTTC.

In DNA form, the CDR3 reads TGTGCCAGTAGTATTGAGGGGACAGGGCGTAAGTACTTC. Its protein product is CASSIEGTGRKYF. V gene TRBV19 combines with J gene TRBJ2-7, with 9 bases matching TRBD1. After removal of 3 bases from V and 11 bases from J, the junction contained 8 bases not matched to a gene. The CDR3 is 13 residues long. Germline V gene data show CDR1 as LNHDA and CDR2 as SQIVND (reference sequence).

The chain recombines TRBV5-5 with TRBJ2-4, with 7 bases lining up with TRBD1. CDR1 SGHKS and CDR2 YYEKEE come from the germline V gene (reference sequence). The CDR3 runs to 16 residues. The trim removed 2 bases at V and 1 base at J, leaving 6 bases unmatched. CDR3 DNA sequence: TGTGCCAGCAGCTTTACAGGGGCCGGGGCCAAAAACATTCAGTACTTC. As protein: CASSFTGAGAKNIQYF.

The CDR3: CASRPGGENYGYTF. CDR3 nucleotide sequence: TGTGCCAGCAGACCCGGGGGGGAGAACTATGGCTACACCTTC. This chain joins TRBV7-9 and TRBJ1-2, with a tentative D call TRBD1 (5 bases). The CDR3 runs to 14 residues. V was trimmed by 6 bases and J by 2 bases, leaving 13 bases between them. The V gene's germline CDR1 is SEHNR and CDR2 FQNEAQ (reference sequence).

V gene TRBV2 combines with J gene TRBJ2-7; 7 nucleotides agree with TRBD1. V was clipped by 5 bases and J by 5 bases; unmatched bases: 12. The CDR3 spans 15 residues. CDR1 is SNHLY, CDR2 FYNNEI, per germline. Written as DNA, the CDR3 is TGTGCCAGCAGTCCGGATACAGGGGTTGGCGACGAGCAGTACTTC. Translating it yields CASSPDTGVGDEQYF.

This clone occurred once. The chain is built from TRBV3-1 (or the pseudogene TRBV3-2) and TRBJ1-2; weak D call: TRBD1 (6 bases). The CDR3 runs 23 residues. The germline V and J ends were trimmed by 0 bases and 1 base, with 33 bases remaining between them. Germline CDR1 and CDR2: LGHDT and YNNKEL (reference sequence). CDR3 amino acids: CASSQDISRGTQARIRHNYGYTF. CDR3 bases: TGTGCCAGCAGCCAAGATATAAGTAGAGGGACACAAGCCCGAATTAGACATAACTATGGCTACACCTTC.

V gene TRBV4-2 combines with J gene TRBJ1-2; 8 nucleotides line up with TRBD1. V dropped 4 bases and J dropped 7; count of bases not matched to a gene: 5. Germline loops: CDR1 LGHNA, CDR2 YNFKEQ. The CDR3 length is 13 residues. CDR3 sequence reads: CASSLRGQGGYTF. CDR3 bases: TGTGCCAGCAGCCTCAGGGGGCAAGGTGGCTACACCTTC.

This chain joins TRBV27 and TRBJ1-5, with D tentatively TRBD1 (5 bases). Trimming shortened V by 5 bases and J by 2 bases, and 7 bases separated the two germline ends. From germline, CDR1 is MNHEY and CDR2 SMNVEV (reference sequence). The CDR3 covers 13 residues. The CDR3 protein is CASSGAGNQPQHF. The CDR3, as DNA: TGTGCCAGCAGTGGGGCAGGCAATCAGCCCCAGCATTTT.

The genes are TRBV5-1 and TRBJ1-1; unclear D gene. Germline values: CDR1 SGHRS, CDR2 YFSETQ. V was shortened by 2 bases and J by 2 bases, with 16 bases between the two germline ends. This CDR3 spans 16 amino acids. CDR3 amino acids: CASSFLGGLLNTEAFF. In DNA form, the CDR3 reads TGCGCCAGCAGCTTTCTCGGTGGGCTCCTCAACACTGAAGCTTTCTTT.

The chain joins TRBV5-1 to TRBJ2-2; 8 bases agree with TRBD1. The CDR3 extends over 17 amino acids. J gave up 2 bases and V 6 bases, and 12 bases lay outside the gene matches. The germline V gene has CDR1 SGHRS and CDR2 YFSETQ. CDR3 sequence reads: CASTLLEPGGNTGELFF. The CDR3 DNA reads TGCGCCAGCACCCTACTAGAGCCAGGGGGCAACACCGGGGAGCTGTTTTTT.

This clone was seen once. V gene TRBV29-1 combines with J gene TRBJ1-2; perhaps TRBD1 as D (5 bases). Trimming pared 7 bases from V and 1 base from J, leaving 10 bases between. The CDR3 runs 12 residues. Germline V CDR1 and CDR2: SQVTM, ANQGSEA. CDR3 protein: CSGGNFNYGYTF. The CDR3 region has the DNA TGCAGCGGGGGGAACTTTAACTATGGCTACACCTTC. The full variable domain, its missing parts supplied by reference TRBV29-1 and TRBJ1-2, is SAVISQKPSRDICQRGTSLTIQCQVDSQVTMMFWYRQQPGQSLTLIATANQGSEATYESGFVIDKFPISRPNLTFSTLTVSNMSPEDSSIYLCSGGNFNYGYTFGSGTRLTVV.

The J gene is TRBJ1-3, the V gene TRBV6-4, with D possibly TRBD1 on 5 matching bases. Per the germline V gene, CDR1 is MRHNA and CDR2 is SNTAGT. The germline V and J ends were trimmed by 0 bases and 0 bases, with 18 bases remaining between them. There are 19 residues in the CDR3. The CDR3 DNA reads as TGTGCCAGCAGTGACTCCAGCGGGTACAGGCTAGACTCTGGAAACACCATATATTTT. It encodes CASSDSSGYRLDSGNTIYF.

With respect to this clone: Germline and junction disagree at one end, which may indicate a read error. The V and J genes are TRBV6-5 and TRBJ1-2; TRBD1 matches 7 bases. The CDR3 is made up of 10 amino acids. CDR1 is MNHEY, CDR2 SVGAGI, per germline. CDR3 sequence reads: CASSRTGFTF. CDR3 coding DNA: TGTGCCAGCAGCCGGACAGGCTTCACCTTC.

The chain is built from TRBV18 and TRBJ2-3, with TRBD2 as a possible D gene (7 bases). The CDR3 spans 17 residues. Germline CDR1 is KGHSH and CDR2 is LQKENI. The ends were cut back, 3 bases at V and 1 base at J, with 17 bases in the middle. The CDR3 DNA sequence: TGTGCCAGCTCACCGTCCCTGGGGGCGGGGGGCACAGATACGCAGTATTTT. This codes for CASSPSLGAGGTDTQYF. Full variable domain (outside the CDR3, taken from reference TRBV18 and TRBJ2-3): NAGVMQNPRHLVRRRGQEARLRCSPMKGHSHVYWYRQLPEEGLKFMVYLQKENIIDESGMPKERFSAEFPKEGPSILRIQQVVRGDSAAYFCASSPSLGAGGTDTQYFGPGTRLTVL.